The 30 T cell receptor beta chains reported below all come from one sample, sequenced in a study of T-cell reconstitution after alpha-beta-depleted transplantation in children. Unique molecular identifiers tagged the TCRbeta library. TCRdb itself ran the PCR reads through MiXCR, one entry per CDR3 protein. The sample has about 350,000 distinct CDR3 sequences, roughly 16% seen once; the top ten hold about 41%. The specimen comprised PBMCs, mostly from graft donor cells, sampled 360 days after TCRalphabeta/CD19-depleted stem cell transplant. Source of these receptors: a male patient under 10 years old who had a stem cell transplant for acute lymphoblastic leukemia, so the T cells may come from the graft donor.

This chain joins TRBV4-1 and TRBJ2-5; 9 nucleotides align to TRBD1. Germline values: CDR1 MGHRA, CDR2 YSYEKL. The CDR3 is 17 amino acids. The junction had 6 bases not matched to a gene; V was cut back by 1 base and J by 0 bases. CDR3 protein: CASSQAPGQGNQETQYF. The CDR3 coding sequence is TGCGCCAGCAGCCAAGCTCCGGGACAGGGTAACCAAGAGACCCAGTACTTC.

The chain recombines TRBV6-5 with TRBJ2-1, with a tentative D call TRBD2 (6 bases). This CDR3 is built from 18 residues. V was pared by 5 bases and J by 4 bases, with 24 bases between. Germline CDR1 reads MNHEY; CDR2 reads SVGAGI. This CDR3 reads CASSPSWRASRRYNEQFF. CDR3 DNA sequence: TGTGCCAGCAGTCCCTCGTGGAGGGCCTCACGACGTTACAATGAGCAGTTCTTC.

The chain has TRBV29-1 and TRBJ2-5; D is unclear. V was trimmed by 6 bases and J by 5 bases, leaving 13 bases between them. Germline CDR1 and CDR2: SQVTM and ANQGSEA. CDR3 length: 12 residues. The CDR3 nucleotides are TGCAGCGTATCCTTCGGCCCGGAGACCCAGTACTTC. Protein product: CSVSFGPETQYF.

V gene TRBV5-6 combines with J gene TRBJ2-5; D remains ambiguous. The germline CDR1 and CDR2 sequences are SGHDT and YYEEEE. V was pared by 0 bases and J by 2 bases, with 11 bases between. CDR3 length: 15 residues. The CDR3 region is CASSLAWQDQETQYF. DNA for the CDR3: TGTGCCAGCAGCTTGGCGTGGCAGGATCAAGAGACCCAGTACTTC.

This clonotype was observed a few times. The V call is TRBV24-1, the J call TRBJ1-3; D gene uncertain. V was pared by 7 bases and J by 4 bases, with 13 bases between. The CDR3 spans 14 residues. Germline-derived CDR1 and CDR2 are KGHDR and SFDVKD. This CDR3 is CATSLLRRGNTIYF. CDR3 DNA sequence: TGTGCCACCAGCCTTCTTCGAAGAGGAAACACCATATATTTT.

This clonotype was observed at least ten times. The V and J genes are TRBV29-1 and TRBJ2-7, with 9 bases lining up with TRBD1. Losses at the gene ends were 5 bases for V and 3 bases for J; bases not matched to a gene: 5. CDR3 length: 13 residues. The germline V gene encodes CDR1 SQVTM and CDR2 ANQGSEA. This CDR3 is CSVHGQGRYEQYF. The CDR3 DNA reads TGCAGCGTTCATGGACAGGGGCGCTACGAGCAGTACTTC.

This clonotype showed up just a few times. V and J are TRBV6-5 and TRBJ2-1, with TRBD1 matching over 11 bases. After removal of 4 bases from V and 7 bases from J, the junction contained 6 bases not matched to a gene. The germline gives CDR1 MNHEY, CDR2 SVGAGI. The CDR3 is made up of 15 amino acids. The CDR3, as DNA: TGTGCCAGCAGTTCCCCGGGACAGGGGGAGAATGAGCAGTTCTTC. It encodes CASSSPGQGENEQFF.

This clonotype has at least ten counts. The CDR3 region has the DNA TGCAGCGTGGACCACAGGGGGAGGGGGAACACTGAAGCTTTCTTT. Its translation: CSVDHRGRGNTEAFF. This chain links TRBV29-1 with TRBJ1-1; 8 bases map to TRBD1. Germline CDR1 reads SQVTM; CDR2 reads ANQGSEA. The J segment lost 1 base and the V segment lost 6 bases, leaving 10 bases of the junction unmatched. There are 15 residues in the CDR3. The full variable domain, completed using reference TRBV29-1 and TRBJ1-1, is SAVISQKPSRDICQRGTSLTIQCQVDSQVTMMFWYRQQPGQSLTLIATANQGSEATYESGFVIDKFPISRPNLTFSTLTVSNMSPEDSSIYLCSVDHRGRGNTEAFFGQGTRLTVV.

The chain combines TRBV9 with TRBJ2-7, with D maybe TRBD2 (5 bases). V was cut by 0 bases and J by 6 bases, with 10 bases left in between. Germline lookup yields CDR1 SGDLS and CDR2 YYNGEE. This CDR3 has 13 amino acids. CDR3 loop: CASSVVEGSEQYF. The DNA for the CDR3 is TGTGCCAGCAGCGTAGTCGAGGGATCCGAGCAGTACTTC.

The table lists this clonotype with many counts. This chain connects TRBV6-4 to TRBJ2-1, with D perhaps TRBD2 (12 bases). Trimming took 5 bases from V and 0 from J, leaving 35 bases between them. There are 23 residues in the CDR3. Germline V gives CDR1 MRHNA, CDR2 SNTAGT. CDR3 sequence: CASSRGQGAWASGRGSSYNEQFF. The CDR3 DNA follows: TGTGCCAGCAGTCGCGGACAGGGGGCATGGGCTAGCGGGAGGGGGAGCTCCTACAATGAGCAGTTCTTC.

In this sample, this clonotype turned up a few times. The gene calls are TRBV12-3 or TRBV12-4 and TRBJ1-5; D is undetermined. The V end lost 3 bases, the J end lost 6 bases, and 12 bases lay between the germline ends. The CDR3 is 14 amino acids. The CDR3 nucleotides read TGTGCCAGCAGTTTCTTAAGAGTAGGTCAGCCCCAGCATTTT. It codes for CASSFLRVGQPQHF.

This clonotype was seen at least ten times. The chain uses TRBV12-3 or TRBV12-4 and TRBJ1-1; no definite D call. V was cut by 7 bases and J by 5 bases, with 11 bases left in between. The CDR3 runs 12 residues. In DNA form, the CDR3 reads TGTGCCAGCACCGCCTTGTGGACTGAAGCTTTCTTT. Amino acids: CASTALWTEAFF.

The rearrangement links TRBV12-5 to TRBJ2-5, with TRBD1 matching 7 bases. V gave up 6 bases and J gave up 5 bases; unmatched junction bases: 9. The V gene's germline CDR1 is LGHNT and CDR2 FRNRAP. This CDR3 is 14 amino acids long. The CDR3 DNA reads as TGTGCTAGTGGAACAGGGGACCCCCAGGAGACCCAGTACTTC. Amino acids: CASGTGDPQETQYF.

This clonotype was counted only a few times. CDR3 in amino acids: CASSPSPTTGYRQYF. CDR3 nucleotide sequence: TGTGCCAGCAGTCCCTCACCCACGACAGGGTATAGGCAGTATTTT. The chain recombines TRBV27 with TRBJ2-3; 7 nucleotides align to TRBD1. V was clipped by 5 bases and J by 11 bases; unmatched bases: 16. This CDR3 has 15 residues. Germline V gene data show CDR1 as MNHEY and CDR2 as SMNVEV (reference sequence).

This chain joins TRBV15 and TRBJ1-5; TRBD1 is a possible D gene (6 bases). CDR3 length equals 12 residues. Deletions cut 5 bases from V and 7 bases from J, with 9 bases between. Per germline, CDR1 LNHNV and CDR2 YYDKDF (reference sequence). CDR3: CATSLRGQPQHF. CDR3 bases: TGTGCCACCAGCTTAAGGGGGCAGCCCCAGCATTTT.

Only a few counts were recorded for this clonotype. The rearrangement uses TRBV14 and TRBJ1-2, with TRBD1 matching 7 bases. This CDR3 region has 13 residues. CDR1 is SGHDN, CDR2 FVKESK, per germline. V dropped 8 bases and J dropped 6; count of bases not matched to a gene: 9. CDR3 bases: TGTGCCAGCCGGGACAGTGCTGGGAATGGCTACACCTTC. Translating gives CASRDSAGNGYTF.

This clonotype appeared many times. The chain has TRBV4-3 and TRBJ2-5; D may be TRBD2 (5 bases). The CDR3 extends over 14 amino acids. The V gene's germline CDR1 is LGHNA and CDR2 YSLEER. The germline V and J ends were trimmed by 4 bases and 2 bases, with 11 bases remaining between them. CDR3 region: CASSPGLSQETQYF. The CDR3 nucleotides are TGCGCCAGCAGCCCAGGACTTTCACAAGAGACCCAGTACTTC.

Only a few counts were recorded for this clonotype. This rearrangement joins TRBV28 to TRBJ2-2, with TRBD1 matching 11 bases. Germline V lookup: CDR1 MDHEN, CDR2 SYDVKM. The CDR3 consists of 18 residues. V lost 4 bases to trimming and J lost 7 bases; unmatched junction nucleotides: 14. The CDR3 DNA sequence: TGTGCCAGCAGTTACCGGACAGGGGGCGCGATTGATGGCGGGGAGCTGTTTTTT. This codes for CASSYRTGGAIDGGELFF. Together with reference TRBV28 and TRBJ2-2, the CDR3 gives the full variable domain: DVKVTQSSRYLVKRTGEKVFLECVQDMDHENMFWYRQDPGLGLRLIYFSYDVKMKEKGDIPEGYSVSREKKERFSLILESASTNQTSMYLCASSYRTGGAIDGGELFFGEGSRLTVL.

This clonotype has more than one count but fewer than ten. V is TRBV6-2 or TRBV6-3 and J is TRBJ2-5; 7 bases map to TRBD2. V was clipped by 8 bases and J by 3 bases; unmatched bases: 3. The length of the CDR3 is 12 residues. In germline, CDR1 is MNHEY, CDR2 SVGEGT. CDR3 DNA: TGTGCCAGCGAAGGACTAGAAGAGACCCAGTACTTC. Its translation is CASEGLEETQYF.

In its sample, this clonotype was seen many times. The gene calls are TRBV2 and TRBJ2-7; 8 nucleotides line up with TRBD2. With 5 bases clipped from V and 0 bases from J, the junction kept 6 bases outside the gene matches. The CDR3 length is 15 residues. Germline V gives CDR1 SNHLY, CDR2 FYNNEI. DNA of the CDR3: TGTGCCAGCAGTTGGGGTAGCGGGGCCTCCTACGAGCAGTACTTC. It yields the protein CASSWGSGASYEQYF.

The V and J genes are TRBV5-1 and TRBJ2-3, with TRBD2 matching 9 bases. V was clipped by 0 bases and J by 1 base; unmatched bases: 9. Germline CDR1 reads SGHRS; CDR2 reads YFSETQ. The CDR3 spans 18 residues. CDR3 nucleotides: TGCGCCAGCAGCTTGGGGACTAGCGCCCGCAGTGGCACAGATACGCAGTATTTT. Protein product: CASSLGTSARSGTDTQYF.

The chain joins TRBV9 to TRBJ2-5; D unclear. This CDR3 is 16 amino acids long. Germline CDR1 and CDR2: SGDLS and YYNGEE. V lost 0 bases and J lost 3, with 15 bases in between. The CDR3, as DNA: TGTGCCAGCAGCGTAGTAAACCTCGGCCCCAAAGAGACCCAGTACTTC. Its translation is CASSVVNLGPKETQYF.

This clonotype has more than one count but fewer than ten. J is TRBJ2-3 and V is TRBV5-8; D may be TRBD2 (5 bases). Germline values: CDR1 SGHTS, CDR2 YDEGEE. This CDR3 is 15 amino acids long. V lost 2 bases to trimming and J lost 4 bases, with 14 bases between them. The CDR3 loop is CASSLERRGPDTQYF. The CDR3 DNA is TGTGCCAGCAGCTTAGAGCGACGAGGGCCAGATACGCAGTATTTT.

This rearrangement joins TRBV28 to TRBJ2-6; D uncertain. Germline lookup yields CDR1 MDHEN and CDR2 SYDVKM. The CDR3 spans 15 residues. V was shortened by 3 bases and J by 2 bases, with 8 bases between the two germline ends. CDR3 in DNA: TGTGCCAGCAGTTTTGTCGGGCCTGGGGCCAACGTCCTGACTTTC. Translated: CASSFVGPGANVLTF.

This clonotype was picked up many times. The gene calls are TRBV6-5 and TRBJ2-7; the match to TRBD2 covers 8 bases. In germline, CDR1 is MNHEY, CDR2 SVGAGI. After removal of 0 bases from V and 2 bases from J, the junction contained 12 bases not matched to a gene. The CDR3 runs 18 residues. The CDR3 region is CASSYSRTSLTHPYEQYF. The CDR3 bases are TGTGCCAGCAGTTACTCGAGGACTAGCCTGACTCATCCCTACGAGCAGTACTTC.

The table lists this clonotype with a few counts. The gene calls are TRBV12-3 or TRBV12-4 and TRBJ1-2; tentatively, D is TRBD1 (5 bases). The CDR3 is 17 amino acids. The V and J ends lost 7 bases and 0 bases respectively, with 21 bases between them. Here the CDR3 DNA reads TGTGCCAGCACCGCCTCGGCTCAGGGCCGTACTAACTATGGCTACACCTTC. It yields the protein CASTASAQGRTNYGYTF.

The chain has TRBV7-8 and TRBJ1-6; D gene uncertain. V was shortened by 3 bases and J by 9 bases, with 12 bases between the two germline ends. This CDR3 is 14 amino acids long. Germline lookup yields CDR1 SGHVS and CDR2 FQNEAQ. The CDR3 region is CASSLRWVGSPLHF. The CDR3 nucleotides read TGTGCCAGCAGCTTGCGGTGGGTGGGTTCACCCCTCCACTTT.

The chain's CDR3 is CASSLGGPREWGLAGGPEYNEQFF. In DNA, the CDR3 is TGTGCCAGCAGCTTAGGGGGACCCAGGGAGTGGGGACTAGCGGGAGGGCCAGAGTACAATGAGCAGTTCTTC. The chain uses TRBV13 and TRBJ2-1; 16 nucleotides line up with TRBD2. With V trimmed by 0 bases and J by 4 bases, 21 bases remained unmatched. The CDR3 is 24 amino acids. Germline V gives CDR1 PRHDT, CDR2 FYEKMQ (reference sequence).

This clonotype was seen repeatedly, ten times or more. The V and J genes are TRBV12-3 or TRBV12-4 and TRBJ2-3; D unresolved. V was pared by 5 bases and J by 4 bases, with 7 bases between. This CDR3 region has 12 residues. The CDR3 DNA follows: TGTGCCAGCAGTGTCGATCCAGATACGCAGTATTTT. Translated, it gives CASSVDPDTQYF.

This chain joins TRBV4-3 and TRBJ1-1; 7 nucleotides line up with TRBD1. V shed 2 bases and J 8 bases; nucleotides not matched to a gene: 11. This CDR3 is 15 amino acids long. Germline CDR1 LGHNA, CDR2 YSLEER. CDR3 DNA sequence: TGCGCCAGCAGCCAAAGTCGGCGACAGGGATACGAAGCTTTCTTT. Its protein product is CASSQSRRQGYEAFF.